These 17 T cell receptor beta chains share one sample of origin, sequenced in a study of vaccination and CD4 T cells after COVID-19. Sequenced with the Oncomine TCR Beta short-read assay was DNA taken from cultured CD4+ T cells. TCRdb passed the PCR reads through MiXCR, listing each CDR3 protein once. This table has around 15,000 distinct CDR3 sequences, 57% appearing once. Treatment reported: roughly nine-day PBMC culture with coronavirus spike peptide pools or control peptides (ViraFEST assay). These TCRs are of unknown antigen specificity. The sequencing input was CD4+ T cells from blood, cultured in vitro. These receptors originate from a human donor who had recovered from COVID-19.

The chain carries TRBV6-1 and TRBJ2-2, with 9 bases that match TRBD1. Germline V gene sequence: CDR1 MNHNS, CDR2 SASEGT. V was pared by 8 bases and J by 3 bases, with 4 bases of the junction left unmatched. The CDR3 runs to 14 residues. The CDR3 DNA sequence: TGTGCCAGCGCCCGGGACAGGGACACCGGGGAGCTGTTTTTT. Translating it yields CASARDRDTGELFF.

V is TRBV25-1 and J is TRBJ2-1, with 9 bases lining up with TRBD1. Germline CDR1 is MGHDK and CDR2 is SYGVNS. With 6 bases clipped from V and 5 bases from J, the junction kept 11 bases outside the gene matches. This CDR3 is built from 16 residues. The CDR3 region is CASRPPGQGGNNEQFF. For the CDR3, the DNA is TGTGCCAGCAGGCCCCCGGGACAGGGTGGAAACAATGAGCAGTTCTTC.

In its sample, this clonotype was seen a few times. This chain connects TRBV6-5 to TRBJ1-1, with D possibly TRBD1 on 5 matching bases. The germline V and J ends were trimmed by 4 bases and 5 bases, with 14 bases remaining between them. This CDR3 spans 14 amino acids. In germline, CDR1 is MNHEY, CDR2 SVGAGI. The CDR3 reads CASSSPQWGTEAFF. The DNA of the CDR3 is TGTGCCAGCAGTTCCCCTCAATGGGGGACTGAAGCTTTCTTT.

The chain employs TRBV10-3 and TRBJ2-3; 7 nucleotides align to TRBD1. With V trimmed by 0 bases and J by 4 bases, 4 bases remained unmatched. The CDR3 loop spans 15 amino acids. The V gene's germline CDR1 is ENHRY and CDR2 SYGVKD. CDR3: CAISESTQGADTQYF. The CDR3 DNA is TGTGCCATCAGTGAGTCGACTCAGGGGGCAGATACGCAGTATTTT.

This chain links TRBV19 with TRBJ1-3; D not certain. This CDR3 is 13 amino acids long. Germline CDR1 and CDR2: LNHDA and SQIVND (reference sequence). The V gene lost 9 bases and the J gene lost 7 bases, with 16 bases spanning the gap. In DNA, the CDR3 is TGTGCCAGCAATACTGGGGAAGGGAACACCATATATTTT. Translating it yields CASNTGEGNTIYF.

In this sample, this clonotype turned up a few times. The chain carries TRBV12-3 or TRBV12-4 and TRBJ2-5; perhaps TRBD2 as D (6 bases). This CDR3 comprises 12 residues. V was cut by 5 bases and J by 5 bases, with 9 bases left in between. CDR3 residues: CASSTAGETQYF. The DNA for the CDR3 is TGTGCCAGCAGTACCGCGGGGGAGACCCAGTACTTC.

V and J are TRBV7-2 and TRBJ2-7; D may be TRBD1 or TRBD2 (5 bases each). This CDR3 region has 14 residues. V shed 5 bases and J shed 6 bases, with 17 bases lying between them. From germline, CDR1 is SGHTA and CDR2 FQGNSA. CDR3 nucleotides: TGTGCCAGCAGCCCCTGGACCTCCGGGGCCGAGCAGTACTTC. Translation: CASSPWTSGAEQYF.

The J gene is TRBJ2-2, the V gene TRBV7-3, with 12 bases lining up with TRBD2. Germline V gene lookup returns CDR1 SGHTA and CDR2 FQGTGA. V lost 5 bases and J lost 0; bases outside the gene matches: 4. There are 17 residues in the CDR3. The DNA for the CDR3 is TGTGCCAGCAGCCCGACTAGCGGGAGCGCGAACACCGGGGAGCTGTTTTTT. Translated: CASSPTSGSANTGELFF.

The chain recombines TRBV14 with TRBJ2-1; 9 positions agree with TRBD2. Losses at the gene ends were 0 bases for V and 8 bases for J; bases not matched to a gene: 8. The germline V gene has CDR1 SGHDN and CDR2 FVKESK. CDR3 size: 16 residues. CDR3 coding DNA: TGTGCCAGCAGCCAAGATCTTGGACTAGCGTTGGATGAGCAGTTCTTC. The encoded protein is CASSQDLGLALDEQFF.

The chain combines TRBV6-4 with TRBJ1-1, with a tentative D call TRBD1 (5 bases). V was trimmed by 2 bases and J by 4 bases, leaving 17 bases between them. Germline lookup yields CDR1 MRHNA and CDR2 SNTAGT. The CDR3 spans 16 residues. CDR3 coding DNA: TGTGCCAGCAGTGACCTGCCGGGGCGCGGGCGCACTGAAGCTTTCTTT. Translation gives CASSDLPGRGRTEAFF.

This clonotype occurred once. The chain uses TRBV29-1 and TRBJ2-6; no firm D call. The CDR3 is 12 amino acids. V lost 1 base and J lost 2, with 0 bases in between. CDR1 and CDR2 (germline): SQVTM, ANQGSEA. The chain's CDR3 is CSVEAGANVLTF. The CDR3 bases are TGCAGCGTTGAAGCTGGGGCCAACGTCCTGACTTTC.

Here the CDR3 DNA reads TGTGCCAGCAGTACACCGACAGGGGGCACAGATACGCAGTATTTT. It codes for CASSTPTGGTDTQYF. This chain uses TRBV28 with TRBJ2-3; 8 bases are shared with TRBD1. This CDR3 is 15 amino acids long. With V trimmed by 5 bases and J by 1 base, 5 bases remained unmatched. Germline loops: CDR1 MDHEN, CDR2 SYDVKM.

The V and J genes are TRBV7-3 and TRBJ2-7; no clear D gene. Looked up from germline, CDR1 is SGHTA and CDR2 is FQGTGA. CDR3 length: 13 residues. Trimming stripped 6 bases from V and 5 bases from J, with 14 bases between. CDR3 nucleotides: TGTGCCAGCAGTCCCGAGGTGGAAGACGAGCAGTACTTC. It translates to CASSPEVEDEQYF. Variable domain in full (rest from reference TRBV7-3 and TRBJ2-7): GAGVSQTPSNKVTEKGKYVELRCDPISGHTALYWYRQSLGQGPEFLIYFQGTGAADDSGLPNDRFFAVRPEGSVSTLKIQRTERGDSAVYLCASSPEVEDEQYFGPGTRLTVT.

The rearrangement joins TRBV5-1 to TRBJ2-5, with D uncertain. Between the trimmed V and J ends, which lost 0 bases and 1 base, there was a span of 4 bases. There are 13 residues in the CDR3. Per germline, CDR1 SGHRS and CDR2 YFSETQ. CDR3 DNA: TGCGCCAGCAGCTTGGGCTTCCAAGAGACCCAGTACTTC. Translating gives CASSLGFQETQYF.

The gene calls are TRBV6-5 and TRBJ2-2; D possibly uses TRBD1 or TRBD2 (5 bases each). Germline loops: CDR1 MNHEY, CDR2 SVGAGI. Trimming left V 4 bases short and J 6 bases short, with 21 bases between. The CDR3 loop spans 17 amino acids. The CDR3 is CASSLTFRDHNPGELFF. The CDR3 nucleotides are TGTGCCAGCAGTTTGACCTTCCGGGACCATAACCCCGGGGAGCTGTTTTTT.

This clonotype was detected a few times. The CDR3 is CASSYSSGTGGSYGYTF. CDR3 sequence (DNA): TGTGCCAGCAGTTACTCATCCGGGACAGGGGGGAGCTATGGCTACACCTTC. The chain recombines TRBV6-5 with TRBJ1-2, with 11 nucleotides matching TRBD1. Germline CDR1 is MNHEY and CDR2 is SVGAGI. This CDR3 has 17 amino acids. J gave up 4 bases and V 0 bases, and 7 bases lay outside the gene matches.

This clonotype was seen just once. J is TRBJ2-3 and V is TRBV20-1, with a weak D call TRBD2 (5 bases). Looked up from germline, CDR1 is DFQATT and CDR2 is SNEGSKA (reference sequence). Trimming left V 4 bases short and J 6 bases short, with 11 bases between. The CDR3 runs 12 residues. The CDR3 DNA reads TGCAGTGCTATTTACCAGCGGGATACGCAGTATTTT. Encoded protein: CSAIYQRDTQYF.